The 18 T cell receptor beta chains below all came from one sample that was sequenced in a study of blood T cell repertoires in COVID-19 (dated by TCRdb to 2020 to 2022). The library was produced with the immunoSEQ multiplex PCR assay. The table comes from immuneACCESS by way of TCRdb, which keeps in-frame sequences with V and J called. Part of the clones is missing from these tables; in studies checked, under half for an unresolved V gene and the rest for unknown reasons. Within this sample are some 270,000 clones, with 70% to 90% of them counted one time only. The ten largest clones capture roughly 4% of the sample. Material: PBMCs or T cells enriched from blood (not recorded which). All receptors come from a woman aged 30 to 39 who had recovered from COVID-19.

This clone was seen once. The chain links TRBV2 to TRBJ2-7, with TRBD1 matching over 11 bases. CDR1 is SNHLY, CDR2 FYNNEI, per germline. The ends lost 6 bases at V and 3 bases at J; junction bases unmatched: 1. This CDR3 has 13 residues. Here the CDR3 reads CASRGTGGYEQYF. The CDR3 DNA is TGTGCCAGCAGAGGGACAGGGGGCTACGAGCAGTACTTC.

The rearrangement uses TRBV2 and TRBJ1-3; 7 bases align to TRBD1. The CDR3 extends over 16 amino acids. Germline CDR1 is SNHLY and CDR2 is FYNNEI. V shed 4 bases, J shed 8 bases, and the junction held 14 bases outside the gene matches. CDR3 coding DNA: TGTGCCAGCAGTGTCCGTCCGGACAGGAGCGAGGACACCATATATTTT. Protein product: CASSVRPDRSEDTIYF. The variable domain in full, completed from reference TRBV2 and TRBJ1-3, reads EPEVTQTPSHQVTQMGQEVILRCVPISNHLYFYWYRQILGQKVEFLVSFYNNEISEKSEIFDDQFSVERPDGSNFTLKIRSTKLEDSAMYFCASSVRPDRSEDTIYFGEGSWLTVV.

The V gene is TRBV28, the J gene TRBJ1-6; D uncertain. Trimming pared 8 bases from V and 5 bases from J, leaving 10 bases between. Germline-derived CDR1 and CDR2 are MDHEN and SYDVKM. The CDR3 is 13 residues long. The CDR3, as DNA: TGTGCCAGCCTACCCCTGCATAATTCACCCCTCCACTTT. Translation gives CASLPLHNSPLHF. Variable domain in full (rest from reference TRBV28 and TRBJ1-6): DVKVTQSSRYLVKRTGEKVFLECVQDMDHENMFWYRQDPGLGLRLIYFSYDVKMKEKGDIPEGYSVSREKKERFSLILESASTNQTSMYLCASLPLHNSPLHFGNGTRLTVT.

This clone was detected only once. The chain couples TRBV2 to TRBJ2-3; D possibly corresponds to TRBD1 (6 bases). V lost 10 bases, J lost 2 bases, and 16 bases lay in between. CDR1 and CDR2 (germline): SNHLY, FYNNEI. This CDR3 comprises 14 residues. CDR3 nucleotide sequence: TGTGCCAACACGACCCGGGACATCACAGATACGCAGTATTTT. Translating it yields CANTTRDITDTQYF.

V usage is TRBV5-1 and J usage is TRBJ2-1, with 11 bases aligning to TRBD2. The CDR3 spans 14 residues. V was clipped by 4 bases and J by 5 bases; unmatched bases: 2. Germline CDR1 and CDR2: SGHRS and YFSETQ. CDR3 sequence (DNA): TGCGCCAGCAGCATTAGCGGGAGGGACAATGAGCAGTTCTTC. Encoded protein: CASSISGRDNEQFF. Variable domain in full (rest from reference TRBV5-1 and TRBJ2-1): KAGVTQTPRYLIKTRGQQVTLSCSPISGHRSVSWYQQTPGQGLQFLFEYFSETQRNKGNFPGRFSGRQFSNSRSEMNVSTLELGDSALYLCASSISGRDNEQFFGPGTRLTVL.

The V and J genes are TRBV6-5 and TRBJ1-2, with 7 bases fitting TRBD1. The junction had 7 bases not matched to a gene; V was cut back by 2 bases and J by 4 bases. Per the germline V gene, CDR1 is MNHEY and CDR2 is SVGAGI. This CDR3 contains 15 residues. The CDR3 loop is CASSYGKQGIYGYTF. CDR3 nucleotide sequence: TGTGCCAGCAGTTACGGAAAACAGGGGATCTATGGCTACACCTTC.

The rearrangement joins TRBV28 to TRBJ2-1; the match to TRBD2 covers 8 bases. The CDR3 has 16 amino acids. CDR1 and CDR2 from the germline V gene are MDHEN and SYDVKM. V lost 4 bases and J lost 4; bases outside the gene matches: 9. The CDR3 DNA sequence: TGTGCCAGCAGTTCTAGCGGGTGGATAGGGTACAATGAGCAGTTCTTC. Translation gives CASSSSGWIGYNEQFF. The whole variable domain, remainder taken from reference TRBV28 and TRBJ2-1, is DVKVTQSSRYLVKRTGEKVFLECVQDMDHENMFWYRQDPGLGLRLIYFSYDVKMKEKGDIPEGYSVSREKKERFSLILESASTNQTSMYLCASSSSGWIGYNEQFFGPGTRLTVL.

The rearrangement links TRBV3-1 (or the pseudogene TRBV3-2) to TRBJ2-1, with 10 positions matching TRBD1. The length of the CDR3 is 16 residues. Per the germline V gene, CDR1 is LGHDT and CDR2 is YNNKEL (reference sequence). Trimming removed 3 bases from V and 5 bases from J; junction bases left unmatched: 7. The CDR3 spells CASSQRDRGRNNEQFF. CDR3 sequence (DNA): TGTGCCAGCAGCCAGAGAGACAGGGGGCGCAACAATGAGCAGTTCTTC.

The rearrangement uses TRBV25-1 and TRBJ2-5; D remains ambiguous. Trimming left V 2 bases short and J 4 bases short, with 11 bases between. The CDR3 sequence is 14 residues long. CDR1 is MGHDK, CDR2 SYGVNS, per germline. The chain's CDR3 is CASSEMVPGETQYF. DNA of the CDR3: TGTGCCAGCAGTGAAATGGTACCAGGAGAGACCCAGTACTTC.

V is TRBV5-4 and J is TRBJ2-3, with 7 bases that match TRBD1. Germline trimming cut 9 bases from V and 3 bases from J; bases unmatched to any gene: 7. Germline assignment: CDR1 SGHNT and CDR2 YYREEE (reference sequence). The CDR3 covers 13 residues. The CDR3 nucleotides are TGTGCCACGCAAGGGGGCCGTACAGATACGCAGTATTTT. This translates into CATQGGRTDTQYF.

This sequence joins TRBV28 and TRBJ2-7, with 15 bases aligning to TRBD2. Germline lookup yields CDR1 MDHEN and CDR2 SYDVKM. Trimming at V came to 6 bases and at J to 7 bases, leaving 10 bases not matched to a gene. The CDR3 runs 16 residues. The CDR3 sequence is CASSHEGTSGRNEQYF. CDR3 DNA sequence: TGTGCCAGCAGCCATGAGGGGACTAGCGGGAGGAATGAGCAGTACTTC.

This chain's CDR3 is CASSLAGVYNEQFF. Written as DNA, the CDR3 is TGTGCCAGCAGCCTAGCGGGGGTTTACAATGAGCAGTTCTTC. The chain links TRBV27 to TRBJ2-1, with 10 bases aligning to TRBD2. From germline, CDR1 is MNHEY and CDR2 SMNVEV (reference sequence). V lost 6 bases and J lost 4; bases outside the gene matches: 3. This CDR3 is built from 14 residues.

This clone was counted between two and nine times. V is TRBV13 and J is TRBJ2-5; a weak D match, TRBD2 (5 bases). The CDR3 loop spans 14 amino acids. The V and J ends lost 4 bases and 5 bases respectively, with 14 bases between them. Germline-derived CDR1 and CDR2 are PRHDT and FYEKMQ (reference sequence). CDR3 bases: TGTGCCAGCAGCTCCGGGGTCCGCACGGAGACCCAGTACTTC. Translating gives CASSSGVRTETQYF.

V usage is TRBV15 and J usage is TRBJ2-1; 9 bases line up with TRBD1. Trimming took 9 bases from V and 1 from J; bases not matched to a gene: 4. This CDR3 contains 14 residues. Germline V gene lookup returns CDR1 LNHNV and CDR2 YYDKDF (reference sequence). CDR3 region: CATTGTGSYNEQFF. CDR3 DNA sequence: TGTGCCACTACCGGGACAGGGTCCTACAATGAGCAGTTCTTC. Supplemented by reference TRBV15 and TRBJ2-1, the full variable domain reads DAMVIQNPRYQVTQFGKPVTLSCSQTLNHNVMYWYQQKSSQAPKLLFHYYDKDFNNEADTPDNFQSRRPNTSFCFLDIRSPGLGDTAMYLCATTGTGSYNEQFFGPGTRLTVL.

This clone came up once. V is TRBV2 and J is TRBJ1-1; D is undetermined. The ends were cut back, 1 base at V and 1 base at J, with 16 bases in the middle. CDR1 is SNHLY, CDR2 FYNNEI, per germline. This CDR3 comprises 17 residues. The DNA for the CDR3 is TGTGCCAGCAGTGAAGACTCGCCCCGGGGAGGGAACACTGAAGCTTTCTTT. This translates into CASSEDSPRGGNTEAFF.

The chain combines TRBV19 with TRBJ1-1; D is ambiguous. V shed 2 bases and J shed 5 bases, with 18 bases lying between them. CDR1 LNHDA and CDR2 SQIVND come from the germline V gene (reference sequence). The CDR3 runs to 16 residues. The CDR3 sequence: CASSITPASPRTEAFF. In DNA form, the CDR3 reads TGTGCCAGTAGTATAACCCCTGCATCCCCGAGAACTGAAGCTTTCTTT.

The chain has TRBV27 and TRBJ2-7; TRBD2 might be the D (5 bases). The germline V gene has CDR1 MNHEY and CDR2 SMNVEV (reference sequence). V was trimmed by 6 bases and J by 3 bases, leaving 24 bases between them. This CDR3 is 17 amino acids long. The CDR3 protein is CASRGEGTGRGYYEQYF. In DNA, the CDR3 is TGTGCCAGCAGGGGCGAGGGAACTGGGAGAGGGTACTACGAGCAGTACTTC.

The sample holds one count of this clone. The genes are TRBV27 and TRBJ2-3; 10 nucleotides match TRBD1. The V and J ends lost 3 bases and 5 bases, in that order; junction bases with no gene match: 5. This CDR3 has 15 residues. CDR1 is MNHEY, CDR2 SMNVEV, per germline (reference sequence). The DNA for the CDR3 is TGTGCCAGCAGTTTTCCGGGACAGGGGAGAGATACGCAGTATTTT. Its translation: CASSFPGQGRDTQYF.